This is a list of T cell receptor beta chains from one sample in a study of cytomegalovirus exposure and HLA in healthy donors. Repertoires were generated with immunoSEQ multiplex PCR, while TCRdb's copy carries only in-frame clones and drops some. The sample holds about 120,000 clones, under 85% seen once. The specimen sequenced was PBMCs. These receptors originate from a man aged 25 to 40 in good health and CMV-seropositive. CDR3s include the opening cysteine and the closing phenylalanine or tryptophan. Each record gives: V gene, D gene, J gene, clone size, CDR3 DNA, CDR3 protein. D genes are given only for firm matches. The size entry is marked missing in some rows and otherwise reads once, few, many or a size class.

v_gene: TRBV6-5
d_gene: NA
j_gene: TRBJ2-3
abundance: NA
CDR3nt: TGTGCCAGCAGTCTGGCGGGTCGGGGCACAGATACGCAGTATTTT
CDR3aa: CASSLAGRGTDTQYF

v_gene: TRBV30
d_gene: NA
j_gene: TRBJ2-7
abundance: NA
CDR3nt: TGTGCCTGGAGTGTGTCCCAGATCGAGCAGTACTTC
CDR3aa: CAWSVSQIEQYF

v_gene: TRBV16
d_gene: NA
j_gene: TRBJ2-3
abundance: few
CDR3nt: TGTGCCAGCAGCCCTCTGTTGTCGGCGGGGTCCCTCACAGATACGCAGTATTTT
CDR3aa: CASSPLLSAGSLTDTQYF

v_gene: TRBV7-7
d_gene: NA
j_gene: TRBJ2-5
abundance: NA
CDR3nt: TGTGCCAGCAGCTTAGGGGCCCTGGGGCCCCAAGAGACCCAGTACTTC
CDR3aa: CASSLGALGPQETQYF

v_gene: TRBV6-5
d_gene: NA
j_gene: TRBJ1-5
abundance: NA
CDR3nt: TGTGCCAGCAGTTACCCGACAGCTAATCAGCCCCAGCATTTT
CDR3aa: CASSYPTANQPQHF

v_gene: TRBV12-5
d_gene: NA
j_gene: TRBJ2-7
abundance: once
CDR3nt: TGTGCTAGTGGAGACCTGCGGACTTCCTACGAGCAGTACTTC
CDR3aa: CASGDLRTSYEQYF

v_gene: TRBV10-2
d_gene: NA
j_gene: TRBJ1-3
abundance: NA
CDR3nt: TGCGCCAGCAGTGAGTCAAGGGGGGGGCGAACTGGAAACACCATATATTTT
CDR3aa: CASSESRGGRTGNTIYF

v_gene: TRBV5-1
d_gene: TRBD2
j_gene: TRBJ2-5
abundance: NA
CDR3nt: TGCGCCAGCAGCTGGGGGGGGATTCAAGAGACCCAGTACTTC
CDR3aa: CASSWGGIQETQYF

v_gene: TRBV7-9
d_gene: TRBD1
j_gene: TRBJ1-1
abundance: NA
CDR3nt: TGTGCCAGCAGCTTTGGACAGGGGGCTGGAAACACTGAAGCTTTCTTT
CDR3aa: CASSFGQGAGNTEAFF

v_gene: TRBV7-9
d_gene: NA
j_gene: TRBJ2-7
abundance: NA
CDR3nt: TGTGCCAGCAGCGAGTATTACGAGCAGTACTTC
CDR3aa: CASSEYYEQYF

v_gene: TRBV4-3
d_gene: TRBD1
j_gene: TRBJ1-6
abundance: NA
CDR3nt: TGCGCCAGCAGCCCCAGGTCCCTTACCGGGACAGGGGATAATTCACCCCTCCACTTT
CDR3aa: CASSPRSLTGTGDNSPLHF

v_gene: TRBV4-2
d_gene: NA
j_gene: TRBJ1-1
abundance: NA
CDR3nt: TGTGCCAGCAGCCACTTAGACAGGAACACTGAAGCTTTCTTT
CDR3aa: CASSHLDRNTEAFF

v_gene: TRBV27
d_gene: NA
j_gene: TRBJ1-2
abundance: NA
CDR3nt: TGTGCCAGCAGTTTACGTAGATCCGCTGGTTTCTACACCTTC
CDR3aa: CASSLRRSAGFYTF

v_gene: TRBV2
d_gene: TRBD1
j_gene: TRBJ1-1
abundance: few
CDR3nt: TGTGCCAGCAGCCCCGGGACAGAGAACACTGAAGCTTTCTTT
CDR3aa: CASSPGTENTEAFF

v_gene: TRBV7-2
d_gene: NA
j_gene: TRBJ1-2
abundance: NA
CDR3nt: TGTGCCAGCAGCTTAATCGGAGGTGACTATGGCTACCCCTTC
CDR3aa: CASSLIGGDYGYPF

v_gene: TRBV29-1
d_gene: NA
j_gene: TRBJ2-1
abundance: once
CDR3nt: TGCAGCGCGTCGAGGGGGAGCTCCTACAATGAGCAGTTCTTC
CDR3aa: CSASRGSSYNEQFF

v_gene: TRBV7-2
d_gene: NA
j_gene: TRBJ2-3
abundance: once
CDR3nt: TGTGCCAGCAGCTTAGGGGGGCGGGCCTTTGATACGCAGTATTTT
CDR3aa: CASSLGGRAFDTQYF

v_gene: TRBV11-3
d_gene: TRBD2
j_gene: TRBJ2-3
abundance: NA
CDR3nt: TGTGCCAGCAGCTTAGATGCGCCTAGCGGAGAGGCAGATACGCAGTATTTT
CDR3aa: CASSLDAPSGEADTQYF

v_gene: TRBV5-6
d_gene: NA
j_gene: TRBJ2-2
abundance: NA
CDR3nt: TGTGCCAGCAGCGGGGGGACAGAAGGACGCACCGGGGAGCTGTTTTTT
CDR3aa: CASSGGTEGRTGELFF

v_gene: TRBV2
d_gene: TRBD1
j_gene: TRBJ1-5
abundance: NA
CDR3nt: TGTGCCAGCCGGAGACAGGGGCTGTTTCAGCCCCAGCATTTT
CDR3aa: CASRRQGLFQPQHF

v_gene: TRBV6-5
d_gene: TRBD1
j_gene: TRBJ1-5
abundance: few
CDR3nt: TGTGCCAGCAGTTTGGACAGGGGTCAGCCCCAGCATTTT
CDR3aa: CASSLDRGQPQHF